This T cell receptor beta chain was profiled in a study of T cell repertoires in cytomegalovirus infection. A few counts support this clonotype. Its antigen is unknown. Via MiXCR, TCRdb re-called the reads, giving one row per CDR3 protein. The data hold some 480,000 distinct CDR3 sequences, with 25% to 35% observed a single time. V gave up 2 bases and J gave up 8 bases, with 13 bases separating them. The CDR3 consists of 14 residues. The germline V gene encodes CDR1 SGHTS and CDR2 YDEGEE. The clonotype was recovered from a human donor in good health (CMV status not recorded). Some clones in this sample may be carry-over from other donors' samples. The sample here was cultured PBMCs, taken from culture after CMV antigen stimulation. The V gene is TRBV5-8, the J gene TRBJ1-4, with D hard to call. The CDR3 DNA follows: TGTGCCAGCAGCTTTCTTTCGGGATTCGAAAAACTGTTTTTT. Encoded protein: CASSFLSGFEKLFF.